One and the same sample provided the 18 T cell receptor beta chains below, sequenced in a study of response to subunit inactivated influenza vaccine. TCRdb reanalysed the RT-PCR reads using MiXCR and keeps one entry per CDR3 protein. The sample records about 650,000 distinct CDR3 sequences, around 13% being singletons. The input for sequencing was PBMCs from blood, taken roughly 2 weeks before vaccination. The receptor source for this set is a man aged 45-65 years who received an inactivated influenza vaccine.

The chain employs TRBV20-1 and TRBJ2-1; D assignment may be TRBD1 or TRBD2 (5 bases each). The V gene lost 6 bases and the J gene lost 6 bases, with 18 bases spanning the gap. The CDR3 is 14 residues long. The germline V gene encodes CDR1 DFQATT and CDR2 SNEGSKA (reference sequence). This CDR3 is CSATSTVRGNEQFF. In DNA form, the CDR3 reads TGCAGTGCAACCTCCACCGTGAGGGGCAATGAGCAGTTCTTC.

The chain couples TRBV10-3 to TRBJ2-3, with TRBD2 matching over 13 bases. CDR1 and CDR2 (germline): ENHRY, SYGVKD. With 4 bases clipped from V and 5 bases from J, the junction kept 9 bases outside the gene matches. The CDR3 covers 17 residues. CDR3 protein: CAISVVGLAGVRDTQYF. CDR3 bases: TGTGCCATCAGTGTAGTAGGACTAGCGGGAGTAAGAGATACGCAGTATTTT.

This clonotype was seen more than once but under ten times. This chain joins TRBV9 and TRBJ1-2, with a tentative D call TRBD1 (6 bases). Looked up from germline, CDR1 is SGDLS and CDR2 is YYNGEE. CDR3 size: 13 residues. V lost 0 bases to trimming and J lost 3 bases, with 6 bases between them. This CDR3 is CASSVGTDYGYTF. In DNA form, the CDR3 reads TGTGCCAGCAGCGTAGGGACAGACTATGGCTACACCTTC.

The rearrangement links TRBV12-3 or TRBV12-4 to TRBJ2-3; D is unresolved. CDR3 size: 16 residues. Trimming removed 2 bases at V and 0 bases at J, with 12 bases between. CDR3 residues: CASSLNGGSSTDTQYF. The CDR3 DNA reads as TGTGCCAGCAGTTTAAATGGCGGATCTAGCACAGATACGCAGTATTTT.

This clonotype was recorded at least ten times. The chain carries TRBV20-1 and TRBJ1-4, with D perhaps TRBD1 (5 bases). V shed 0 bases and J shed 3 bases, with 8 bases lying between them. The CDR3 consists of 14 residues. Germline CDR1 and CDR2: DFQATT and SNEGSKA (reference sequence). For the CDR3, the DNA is TGCAGTGCTAGAGACGGGGGGTCTAATGAAAAACTGTTTTTT. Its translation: CSARDGGSNEKLFF.

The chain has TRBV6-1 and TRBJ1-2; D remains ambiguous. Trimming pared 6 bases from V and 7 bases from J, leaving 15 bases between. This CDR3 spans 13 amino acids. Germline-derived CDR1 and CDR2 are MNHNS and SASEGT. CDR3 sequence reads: CASRPGQALGYTF. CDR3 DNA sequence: TGTGCCAGCAGACCCGGCCAAGCCCTTGGCTACACCTTC.

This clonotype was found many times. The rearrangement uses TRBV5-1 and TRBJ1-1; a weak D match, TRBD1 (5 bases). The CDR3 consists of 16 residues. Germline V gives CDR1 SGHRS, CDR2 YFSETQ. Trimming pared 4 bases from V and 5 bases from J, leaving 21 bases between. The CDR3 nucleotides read TGCGCCAGCAGCCATCATGCAGATCGTGGGGGTACTGAAGCTTTCTTT. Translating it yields CASSHHADRGGTEAFF.

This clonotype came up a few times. The CDR3 nucleotides are TGTGCCACCTCACCGGGACAGTATGCCCTAGCCAAAAACATTCAGTACTTC. Amino acids: CATSPGQYALAKNIQYF. The chain recombines TRBV6-2 or TRBV6-3 with TRBJ2-4; 7 bases are a match to TRBD1. Trimming removed 10 bases from V and 0 bases from J; junction bases left unmatched: 15. Germline V gene lookup returns CDR1 MNHEY and CDR2 SVGEGT. This CDR3 has 17 residues.

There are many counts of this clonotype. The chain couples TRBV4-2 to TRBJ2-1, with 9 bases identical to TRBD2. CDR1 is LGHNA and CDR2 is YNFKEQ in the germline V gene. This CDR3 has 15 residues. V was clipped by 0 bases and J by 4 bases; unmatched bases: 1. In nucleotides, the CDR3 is TGTGCCAGCAGCCAAGACACTAGCGGGTACAATGAGCAGTTCTTC. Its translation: CASSQDTSGYNEQFF.

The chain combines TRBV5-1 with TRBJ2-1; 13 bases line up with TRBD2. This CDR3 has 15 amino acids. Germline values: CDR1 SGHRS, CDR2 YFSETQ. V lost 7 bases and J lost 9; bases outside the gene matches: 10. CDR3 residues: CASGNPGLAGTEQFF. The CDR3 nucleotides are TGCGCCAGCGGAAACCCGGGACTAGCGGGAACTGAGCAGTTCTTC.

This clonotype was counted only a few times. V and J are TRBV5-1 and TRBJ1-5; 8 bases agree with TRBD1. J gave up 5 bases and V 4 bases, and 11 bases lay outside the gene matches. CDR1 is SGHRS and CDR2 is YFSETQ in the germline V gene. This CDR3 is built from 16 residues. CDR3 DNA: TGCGCCAGCAGCCCCAAACCCGGGACAGGATATCAGCCCCAGCATTTT. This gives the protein CASSPKPGTGYQPQHF.

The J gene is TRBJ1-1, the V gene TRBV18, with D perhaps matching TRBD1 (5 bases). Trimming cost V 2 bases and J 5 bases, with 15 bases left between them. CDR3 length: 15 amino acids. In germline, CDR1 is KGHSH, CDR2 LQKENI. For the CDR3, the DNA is TGTGCCAGCTCACCATACGAGGGGACCAGGACTGAAGCTTTCTTT. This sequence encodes CASSPYEGTRTEAFF.

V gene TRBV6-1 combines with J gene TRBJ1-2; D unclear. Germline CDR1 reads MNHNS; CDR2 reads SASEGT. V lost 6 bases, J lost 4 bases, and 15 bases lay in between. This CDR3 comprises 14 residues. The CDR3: CASRPDDKVYGYTF. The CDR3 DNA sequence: TGTGCCAGCAGACCCGACGATAAAGTCTATGGCTACACCTTC.

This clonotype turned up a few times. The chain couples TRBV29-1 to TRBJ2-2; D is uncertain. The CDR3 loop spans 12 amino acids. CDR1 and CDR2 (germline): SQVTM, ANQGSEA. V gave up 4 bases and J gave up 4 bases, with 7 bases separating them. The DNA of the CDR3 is TGCAGCGTTGTGGCCCTCACCGGGGAGCTGTTTTTT. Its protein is CSVVALTGELFF.

The CDR3 sequence: CASSSQGRWRETQYF. CDR3 bases: TGTGCCAGCAGCTCCCAGGGGAGGTGGCGAGAGACCCAGTACTTC. The genes are TRBV7-8 and TRBJ2-5; either TRBD1 or TRBD2 may fit D (6 bases each). CDR1 and CDR2 from the germline V gene are SGHVS and FQNEAQ. Deletions cut 4 bases from V and 4 bases from J, with 16 bases between. This CDR3 region has 15 residues.

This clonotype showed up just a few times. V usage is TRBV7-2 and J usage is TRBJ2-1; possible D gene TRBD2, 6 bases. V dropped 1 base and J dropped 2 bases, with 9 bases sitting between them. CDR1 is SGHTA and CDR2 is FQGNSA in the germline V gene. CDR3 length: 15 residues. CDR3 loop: CASSLDAGPYNEQFF. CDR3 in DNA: TGTGCCAGCAGCTTAGATGCGGGACCCTACAATGAGCAGTTCTTC.

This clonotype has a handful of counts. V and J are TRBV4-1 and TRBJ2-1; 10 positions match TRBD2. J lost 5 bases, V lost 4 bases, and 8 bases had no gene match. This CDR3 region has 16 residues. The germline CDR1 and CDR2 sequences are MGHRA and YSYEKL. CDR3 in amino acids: CASSRALAGTNNEQFF. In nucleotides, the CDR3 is TGCGCCAGCAGCCGAGCACTAGCGGGGACCAACAATGAGCAGTTCTTC.

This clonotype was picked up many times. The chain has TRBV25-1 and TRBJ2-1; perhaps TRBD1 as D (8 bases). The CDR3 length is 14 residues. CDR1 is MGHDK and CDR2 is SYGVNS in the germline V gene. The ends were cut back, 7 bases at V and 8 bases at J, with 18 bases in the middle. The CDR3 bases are TGTGCCAGCACGACAGGGGAGGGTTTCGATGAGCAGTTCTTC. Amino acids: CASTTGEGFDEQFF. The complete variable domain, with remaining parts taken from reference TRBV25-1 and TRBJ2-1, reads EADIYQTPRYLVIGTGKKITLECSQTMGHDKMYWYQQDPGMELHLIHYSYGVNSTEKGDLSSESTVSRIRTEHFPLTLESARPSHTSQYLCASTTGEGFDEQFFGPGTRLTVL.